The 3 T cell receptor beta chains below come from one sample, sequenced in a study of beta chain features in type 1 diabetes. Findings and limits, study-wide: Type 1 diabetes patients showed a moderate but significant shortening of TCRB CDR3s in all four CD4+ subsets.

These receptors have no known antigen. The investigators reverse transcribed all of the isolated RNA, so they sequenced expressed TCRB transcripts. Produced via immunoSEQ multiplex PCR; TCRdb's table is partial and in-frame only. The sample records over 90,000 clones, over 25% being singletons. The source material was central memory CD4+ T cells from blood. Receptors were obtained from a woman aged 18-29 years with type 1 diabetes.

Only a few counts were recorded for this clone. This sequence joins TRBV30 and TRBJ2-5; D gene uncertain. The V gene lost 2 bases and the J gene lost 5 bases, with 9 bases spanning the gap. In germline, CDR1 is GTSNPN, CDR2 SVGIG (reference sequence). This CDR3 has 12 residues. This CDR3 is CAWSPLQETQYF. As DNA, the CDR3 is TGTGCCTGGAGTCCGCTCCAGGAGACCCAGTACTTC.

This clone was found a few times. The genes are TRBV4-3 and TRBJ2-7; D is perhaps TRBD2 (6 bases). The germline V and J ends were trimmed by 1 base and 4 bases, with 11 bases remaining between them. The CDR3 runs 14 residues. Germline-derived CDR1 and CDR2 are LGHNA and YSLEER. CDR3 in amino acids: CASSQAGEGYEQYV. As DNA, the CDR3 is TGCGCCAGCAGCCAAGCGGGAGAAGGGTACGAGCAGTACGTC.

This clone occurred a few times. V and J are TRBV5-1 and TRBJ1-1; TRBD1 agrees at 8 bases. This CDR3 region has 13 residues. Germline V gene sequence: CDR1 SGHRS, CDR2 YFSETQ. V dropped 2 bases and J dropped 8; count of bases not matched to a gene: 5. This chain's CDR3 is CASSLQGVREAFF. The CDR3 coding sequence is TGCGCCAGCAGCTTACAGGGGGTCAGGGAAGCTTTCTTT.